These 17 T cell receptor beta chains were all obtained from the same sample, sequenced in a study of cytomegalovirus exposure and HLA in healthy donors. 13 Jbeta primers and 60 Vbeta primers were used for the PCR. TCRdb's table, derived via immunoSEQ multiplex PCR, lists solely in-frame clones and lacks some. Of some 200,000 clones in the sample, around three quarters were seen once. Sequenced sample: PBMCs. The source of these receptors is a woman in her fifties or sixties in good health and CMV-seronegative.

CDR3 sequence: CASRLRAGVETQYF. CDR3 bases: TGTGCCAGCAGACTCCGAGCGGGAGTAGAGACCCAGTACTTC. The J gene is TRBJ2-5, the V gene TRBV6-5; 8 nucleotides line up with TRBD2. CDR1 and CDR2 (germline): MNHEY, SVGAGI. This CDR3 comprises 14 residues. J was trimmed by 4 bases and V by 6 bases; bases with no gene match: 7.

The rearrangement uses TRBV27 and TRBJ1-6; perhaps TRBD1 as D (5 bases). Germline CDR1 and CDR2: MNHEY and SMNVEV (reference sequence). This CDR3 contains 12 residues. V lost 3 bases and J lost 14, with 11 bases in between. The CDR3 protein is CASSFTTGALHF. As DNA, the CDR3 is TGTGCCAGCAGTTTCACTACGGGGGCCCTCCACTTT.

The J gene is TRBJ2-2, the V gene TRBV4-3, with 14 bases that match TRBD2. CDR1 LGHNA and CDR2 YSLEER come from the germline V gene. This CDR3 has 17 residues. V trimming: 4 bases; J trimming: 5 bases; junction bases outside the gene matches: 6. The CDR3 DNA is TGCGCCAGCAGCCCCGGGACTAGCGGGAGTTGGACCGGGGAGCTGTTTTTT. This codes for CASSPGTSGSWTGELFF.

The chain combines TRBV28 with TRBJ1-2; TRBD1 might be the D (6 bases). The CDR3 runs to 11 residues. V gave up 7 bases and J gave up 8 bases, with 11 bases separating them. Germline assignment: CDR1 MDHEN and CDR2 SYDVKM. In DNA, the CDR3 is TGTGCCAGCAACGAGGGGGTAGGCTACACCTTC. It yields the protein CASNEGVGYTF.

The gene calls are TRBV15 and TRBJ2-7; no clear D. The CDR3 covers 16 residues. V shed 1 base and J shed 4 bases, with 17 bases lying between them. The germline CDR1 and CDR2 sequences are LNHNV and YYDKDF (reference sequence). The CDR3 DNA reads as TGTGCCACCAGCAGAGCTCCCCATCAGGTGGAATACGAGCAGTACTTC. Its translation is CATSRAPHQVEYEQYF.

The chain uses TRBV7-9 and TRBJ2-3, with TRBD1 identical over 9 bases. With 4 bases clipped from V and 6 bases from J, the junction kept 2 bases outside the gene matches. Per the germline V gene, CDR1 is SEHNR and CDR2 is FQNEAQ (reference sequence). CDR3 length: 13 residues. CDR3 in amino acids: CASSSGTGDTQYF. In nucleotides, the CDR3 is TGTGCCAGCAGCTCCGGGACAGGGGATACGCAGTATTTT. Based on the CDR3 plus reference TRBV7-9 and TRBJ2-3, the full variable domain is DTGVSQNPRHKITKRGQNVTFRCDPISEHNRLYWYRQTLGQGPEFLTYFQNEAQLEKSRLLSDRFSAERPKGSFSTLEIQRTEQGDSAMYLCASSSGTGDTQYFGPGTRLTVL.

The CDR3 region has the DNA TGTGCCAGCAGCCAAGAGGCGACTAGCGGGGGCAGGGATACGCAGTATTTT. It yields the protein CASSQEATSGGRDTQYF. This rearrangement joins TRBV4-2 to TRBJ2-3, with 12 positions matching TRBD2. The CDR3 loop spans 17 amino acids. CDR1 and CDR2 (germline): LGHNA, YNFKEQ. After removal of 0 bases from V and 6 bases from J, the junction contained 7 bases not matched to a gene.

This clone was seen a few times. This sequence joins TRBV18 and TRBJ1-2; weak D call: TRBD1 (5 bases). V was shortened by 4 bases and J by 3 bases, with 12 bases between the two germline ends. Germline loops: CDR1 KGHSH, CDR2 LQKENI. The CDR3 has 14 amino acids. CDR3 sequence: CASSRQGSDYGYTF. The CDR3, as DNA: TGTGCCAGCTCACGGCAGGGAAGCGACTATGGCTACACCTTC.

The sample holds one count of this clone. The CDR3: CASSQETDRGQQYF. CDR3 DNA: TGTGCCAGCAGCCAAGAAACGGACAGGGGGCAACAGTACTTC. The chain has TRBV14 and TRBJ2-7; 11 nucleotides align to TRBD1. This CDR3 is 14 amino acids long. Germline trimming cut 0 bases from V and 10 bases from J; bases unmatched to any gene: 5. CDR1 and CDR2 (germline): SGHDN, FVKESK.

In nucleotides, the CDR3 is TGTGCCAGCAGCTCCGGGACTCCCCCGACCCAGTACTTC. It translates to CASSSGTPPTQYF. The rearrangement joins TRBV28 to TRBJ2-5, with D possibly being TRBD2 (6 bases). The CDR3 totals 13 residues. V was clipped by 6 bases and J by 7 bases, with 15 bases between them. The germline V gene encodes CDR1 MDHEN and CDR2 SYDVKM.

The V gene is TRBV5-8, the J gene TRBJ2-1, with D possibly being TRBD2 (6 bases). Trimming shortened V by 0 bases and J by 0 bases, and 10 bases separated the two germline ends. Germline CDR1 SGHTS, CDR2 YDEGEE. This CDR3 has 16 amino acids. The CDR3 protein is CASSLGTGSSYNEQFF. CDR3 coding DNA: TGTGCCAGCAGCTTGGGTACCGGGAGCTCCTACAATGAGCAGTTCTTC.

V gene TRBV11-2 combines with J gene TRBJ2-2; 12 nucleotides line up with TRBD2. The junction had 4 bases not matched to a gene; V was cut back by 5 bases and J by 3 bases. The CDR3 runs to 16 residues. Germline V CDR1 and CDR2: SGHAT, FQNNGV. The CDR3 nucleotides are TGTGCCAGCAGCCCTAGCGGGAGGGCGGACACCGGGGAGCTGTTTTTT. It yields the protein CASSPSGRADTGELFF.

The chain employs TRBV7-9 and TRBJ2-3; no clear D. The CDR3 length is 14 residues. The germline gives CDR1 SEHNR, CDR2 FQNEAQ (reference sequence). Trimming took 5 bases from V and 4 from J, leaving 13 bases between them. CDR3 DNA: TGTGCCAGCAGCCCCTTGACAAATTCAGATACGCAGTATTTT. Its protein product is CASSPLTNSDTQYF.

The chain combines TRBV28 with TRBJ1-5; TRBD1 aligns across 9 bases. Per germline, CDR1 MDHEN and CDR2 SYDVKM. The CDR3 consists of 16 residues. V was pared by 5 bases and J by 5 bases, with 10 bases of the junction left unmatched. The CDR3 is CASSPHRGLGDQPQHF. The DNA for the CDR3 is TGTGCCAGCAGTCCGCACAGGGGGCTTGGGGATCAGCCCCAGCATTTT.

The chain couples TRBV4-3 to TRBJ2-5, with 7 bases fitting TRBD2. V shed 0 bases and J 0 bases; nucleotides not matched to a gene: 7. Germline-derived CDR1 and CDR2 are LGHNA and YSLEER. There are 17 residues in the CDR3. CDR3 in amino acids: CASSQEFLREYQETQYF. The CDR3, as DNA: TGCGCCAGCAGCCAAGAATTTCTGCGGGAGTACCAAGAGACCCAGTACTTC.

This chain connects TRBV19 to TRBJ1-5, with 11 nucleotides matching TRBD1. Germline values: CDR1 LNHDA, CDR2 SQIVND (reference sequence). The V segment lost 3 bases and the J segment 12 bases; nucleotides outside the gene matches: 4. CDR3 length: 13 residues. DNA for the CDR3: TGTGCCAGTAGTATTGGGGGACAGGGGGGCCAGCATTTT. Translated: CASSIGGQGGQHF.

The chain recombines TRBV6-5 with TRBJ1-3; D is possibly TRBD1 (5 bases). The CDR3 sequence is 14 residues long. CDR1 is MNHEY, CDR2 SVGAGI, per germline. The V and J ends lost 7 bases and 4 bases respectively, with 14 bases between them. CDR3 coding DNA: TGTGCCAGCACCTCGACAGCAATAGGAAACACCATATATTTT. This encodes CASTSTAIGNTIYF.